Below are 21 T cell receptor beta chains sequenced from a single sample in a study of T cell responses to AZD1222 COVID-19 vaccine. The method was immunoSEQ multiplex PCR; TCRdb's version includes in-frame clones alone and lacks a portion of them. The profile shows roughly 100,000 clones, less than 95% of them singletons. Sequencing used peripheral blood, obtained 28 days after the second AZD1222 dose. Receptor source: an adult who received the AZD1222 COVID-19 vaccine.

The rearrangement joins TRBV30 to TRBJ1-1, with 7 positions matching TRBD1. CDR3 length: 13 amino acids. Losses at the gene ends were 1 base for V and 5 bases for J; bases not matched to a gene: 4. Looked up from germline, CDR1 is GTSNPN and CDR2 is SVGIG (reference sequence). This CDR3 is CAWSATGRTEAFF. The CDR3 nucleotides are TGTGCCTGGAGTGCGACAGGGCGTACTGAAGCTTTCTTT.

Judged by abundance, this clone is medium-sized. The V gene is TRBV6-2 or TRBV6-3, the J gene TRBJ1-2; D remains unclear. From germline, CDR1 is MNHEY and CDR2 SVGEGT. Trimming took 2 bases from V and 10 from J, leaving 8 bases between them. This CDR3 spans 11 amino acids. The CDR3 loop is CASSYPGDYTF. DNA for the CDR3: TGTGCCAGCAGTTACCCCGGGGACTACACCTTC.

The V gene is TRBV10-3, the J gene TRBJ1-2; 7 positions match TRBD1. V lost 3 bases and J lost 4; bases outside the gene matches: 5. In germline, CDR1 is ENHRY, CDR2 SYGVKD. The CDR3 covers 14 residues. The DNA of the CDR3 is TGTGCCATCAGTGAAAAGGGGGCGGCCTATGGCTACACCTTC. This translates into CAISEKGAAYGYTF.

This rearrangement joins TRBV6-4 to TRBJ2-2; D is undetermined. CDR1 is MRHNA, CDR2 SNTAGT, per germline. The V gene lost 3 bases and the J gene lost 4 bases, with 9 bases spanning the gap. The CDR3 loop spans 14 amino acids. The CDR3 DNA follows: TGTGCCAGCAGTGAGTCGGATAGCACCGGGGAGCTGTTTTTT. It codes for CASSESDSTGELFF.

V gene TRBV7-9 combines with J gene TRBJ2-3; weak D call: TRBD2 (6 bases). Deletions cut 1 base from V and 10 bases from J, with 12 bases between. The CDR3 contains 13 residues. Germline lookup yields CDR1 SEHNR and CDR2 FQNEAQ (reference sequence). CDR3 in amino acids: CASSLGPGGAQYF. CDR3 sequence (DNA): TGTGCCAGCAGCTTAGGACCCGGAGGGGCGCAGTATTTT.

CDR3 coding DNA: TGTGCCAGCAGTCCACGGCGGGGCAGGGGGTTCTTGGTCTTAAATCAGCCCCAGCATTTT. This codes for CASSPRRGRGFLVLNQPQHF. This sequence joins TRBV6-2 or TRBV6-3 and TRBJ1-5; 7 bases line up with TRBD1. Germline V gene data show CDR1 as MNHEY and CDR2 as SVGEGT. V was pared by 5 bases and J by 4 bases, with 23 bases of the junction left unmatched. The CDR3 contains 20 residues.

The J gene is TRBJ1-5, the V gene TRBV10-3, with D unclear. Trimming took 0 bases from V and 2 from J, leaving 14 bases between them. CDR3 length: 17 amino acids. In germline, CDR1 is ENHRY, CDR2 SYGVKD. The CDR3: CAISESGTGLGNQPQHF. The CDR3, as DNA: TGTGCCATCAGTGAGTCTGGAACCGGACTGGGCAATCAGCCCCAGCATTTT.

The V call is TRBV27, the J call TRBJ1-2; a possible D gene is TRBD1 (5 bases). The CDR3 has 13 residues. Per the germline V gene, CDR1 is MNHEY and CDR2 is SMNVEV (reference sequence). V was trimmed by 3 bases and J by 4 bases, leaving 9 bases between them. The DNA of the CDR3 is TGTGCCAGCAGTTTTGGGACCGGCTATGGCTACACCTTC. Translated: CASSFGTGYGYTF.

V is TRBV10-3 and J is TRBJ1-2; D is perhaps TRBD1 (6 bases). CDR1 is ENHRY, CDR2 SYGVKD, per germline. V was trimmed by 1 base and J by 6 bases, leaving 15 bases between them. The CDR3 runs 15 residues. CDR3 amino acids: CAISEFTAGDHGYTF. In nucleotides, the CDR3 is TGTGCCATCAGTGAGTTTACGGCAGGGGACCATGGCTACACCTTC.

The chain recombines TRBV5-1 with TRBJ2-1; TRBD1 is a possible D gene (5 bases). CDR1 is SGHRS, CDR2 YFSETQ, per germline. V lost 4 bases, J lost 7 bases, and 9 bases lay in between. The CDR3 has 12 residues. CDR3 nucleotides: TGCGCCAGCAGCCAGGGTCTGAATGAGCAGTTCTTC. It codes for CASSQGLNEQFF.

V gene TRBV6-2 or TRBV6-3 combines with J gene TRBJ1-2, with D possibly being TRBD1 (5 bases). The CDR3 loop spans 16 amino acids. Trimming left V 0 bases short and J 5 bases short, with 16 bases between. The V gene's germline CDR1 is MNHEY and CDR2 SVGEGT. CDR3 nucleotides: TGTGCCAGCAGTTACTCTGCCCGTACAGGAGGTTATGGCTACACCTTC. Translated: CASSYSARTGGYGYTF.

The genes are TRBV5-1 and TRBJ1-5; D unclear. Between the trimmed V and J ends, which lost 4 bases and 9 bases, there was a span of 17 bases. Per germline, CDR1 SGHRS and CDR2 YFSETQ. The CDR3 sequence is 14 residues long. CDR3 protein: CASSGDGFSGPQHF. The CDR3 region has the DNA TGCGCCAGCAGCGGCGATGGGTTCTCTGGGCCCCAGCATTTT.

DNA for the CDR3: TGTGCCAGCAGTTTCGTGGGGCAGGGGGCCCATGGCTACACCTTC. Amino acid sequence: CASSFVGQGAHGYTF. This chain joins TRBV28 and TRBJ1-2, with 8 bases that match TRBD1. There are 15 residues in the CDR3. V lost 3 bases to trimming and J lost 6 bases; unmatched junction nucleotides: 9. Germline assignment: CDR1 MDHEN and CDR2 SYDVKM.

This chain links TRBV12-5 with TRBJ2-1; a weak D match, TRBD1 (6 bases). V lost 6 bases and J 3 bases, leaving 15 bases between the germline ends. The CDR3 has 15 residues. CDR1 is LGHNT, CDR2 FRNRAP, per germline. CDR3 loop: CASGPGTSIYNEQFF. CDR3 coding DNA: TGTGCTAGTGGACCCGGGACATCTATCTACAATGAGCAGTTCTTC.

V usage is TRBV28 and J usage is TRBJ2-7; no firm D call. The V and J ends lost 3 bases and 0 bases respectively, with 15 bases between them. Germline V gene data show CDR1 as MDHEN and CDR2 as SYDVKM. The CDR3 has 16 residues. The CDR3 sequence: CASSFMGEPNSYEQYF. The CDR3 nucleotides read TGTGCCAGCAGTTTTATGGGCGAACCTAACTCCTACGAGCAGTACTTC.

V usage is TRBV19 and J usage is TRBJ1-1; 7 bases line up with TRBD1. The V gene end was trimmed by 5 bases and the J gene end by 5 bases; junction bases not matched to a gene: 5. Germline values: CDR1 LNHDA, CDR2 SQIVND (reference sequence). The CDR3 length is 13 residues. CDR3 nucleotide sequence: TGTGCCAGTAGTCTCCACAGGGGTACTGAAGCTTTCTTT. The encoded protein is CASSLHRGTEAFF.

The J gene is TRBJ2-2, the V gene TRBV10-3; D is perhaps TRBD1 (6 bases). V lost 0 bases, J lost 1 base, and 9 bases lay in between. The CDR3 is 16 amino acids. The germline V gene has CDR1 ENHRY and CDR2 SYGVKD. In DNA, the CDR3 is TGTGCCATCAGTGAGTCGCCAGGGGTGAACACCGGGGAGCTGTTTTTT. Protein product: CAISESPGVNTGELFF.

This clone came up once. J is TRBJ1-1 and V is TRBV10-3; the match to TRBD1 covers 7 bases. CDR1 and CDR2 from the germline V gene are ENHRY and SYGVKD. This CDR3 spans 14 amino acids. The V and J ends lost 4 bases and 3 bases, in that order; junction bases with no gene match: 5. The CDR3 coding sequence is TGTGCCATCAGTGGTGGGACAGCCTACACTGAAGCTTTCTTT. It encodes CAISGGTAYTEAFF.

The CDR3 loop reads CASSLAAGSGANVLTF. The CDR3 DNA follows: TGTGCCAGCAGCTTGGCCGCAGGCTCTGGGGCCAACGTCCTGACTTTC. The V and J genes are TRBV5-5 and TRBJ2-6; D not certain. CDR3 size: 16 residues. Germline loops: CDR1 SGHKS, CDR2 YYEKEE (reference sequence). Trimming removed 0 bases at V and 0 bases at J, with 7 bases between.

The gene calls are TRBV7-2 and TRBJ1-2; no reliable D call. From germline, CDR1 is SGHTA and CDR2 FQGNSA. The CDR3 contains 12 residues. The V end lost 2 bases, the J end lost 5 bases, and 6 bases lay between the germline ends. The DNA of the CDR3 is TGTGCCAGCAGCTTACAGCAGTATGGCTACACCTTC. Encoded protein: CASSLQQYGYTF.

The rearrangement links TRBV19 to TRBJ1-2, with D possibly being TRBD1 (5 bases). Germline V lookup: CDR1 LNHDA, CDR2 SQIVND (reference sequence). The CDR3 is 15 amino acids. V was cut by 4 bases and J by 0 bases, with 12 bases left in between. The CDR3 loop is CASSKASGPNYGYTF. Written as DNA, the CDR3 is TGTGCCAGTAGTAAGGCCTCAGGGCCTAACTATGGCTACACCTTC.